The rows below give T cell receptor beta chains drawn from one sample of a study of blood T cell repertoires in COVID-19. Assay: immunoSEQ multiplex PCR; the TCRdb copy retains only in-frame clones and omits some. The sample carries 150,000 to 160,000 clones, about 79% recorded once. The sequenced sample was peripheral blood. These receptors all stem from a woman in her fifties or sixties with acute or convalescent COVID-19. The CDR3 runs from the conserved cysteine through the conserved F or W. Fields, in order: clone size, J gene, V gene, D gene, CDR3 DNA, CDR3 protein. A D gene is named only where the DNA matches it firmly. Clone sizes are given selectively: once, few, many, or a class where the clone is expanded.

abundance: .
j_gene: TRBJ1-1
v_gene: TRBV6-1
d_gene: .
CDR3nt: TGTGCCAGCAGTGAGATAGAAAACACTGAAGCTTTCTTT
CDR3aa: CASSEIENTEAFF

abundance: .
j_gene: TRBJ2-2
v_gene: TRBV7-3
d_gene: TRBD2
CDR3nt: TGTGCCAGCAAAGCTAGCGGGGGCTTGAACACCGGGGAGCTGTTTTTT
CDR3aa: CASKASGGLNTGELFF

abundance: .
j_gene: TRBJ2-7
v_gene: TRBV20-1
d_gene: .
CDR3nt: TGCAGTGCGGGGGGATCCTACGAGCAGTACTTC
CDR3aa: CSAGGSYEQYF

abundance: .
j_gene: TRBJ1-2
v_gene: TRBV9
d_gene: TRBD1
CDR3nt: TGTGCCAGCAGCGCTAGACAGGGGCTCTATGGCTACACCTTC
CDR3aa: CASSARQGLYGYTF

abundance: .
j_gene: TRBJ1-1
v_gene: TRBV10-3
d_gene: TRBD1
CDR3nt: TGTGCCACCAAGTTTACAGGATGGGCGGACAGGGACATGAACACTGAAGCTTTCTTT
CDR3aa: CATKFTGWADRDMNTEAFF

abundance: .
j_gene: TRBJ1-5
v_gene: TRBV12-3/TRBV12-4
d_gene: .
CDR3nt: TGTGCCAGCCGTAGGGGGGGGAGTCAGCCCCAGCATTTT
CDR3aa: CASRRGGSQPQHF

abundance: .
j_gene: TRBJ2-7
v_gene: TRBV10-3
d_gene: .
CDR3nt: TGTGCCAGCCATACAGGGGACTCCGAGCAGTACTTC
CDR3aa: CASHTGDSEQYF

abundance: .
j_gene: TRBJ2-7
v_gene: TRBV6-5
d_gene: TRBD2
CDR3nt: TGTGCCAGCAGCCCAGCGGGGGTAACAGTCGAGCAGTACTTC
CDR3aa: CASSPAGVTVEQYF

abundance: .
j_gene: TRBJ1-1
v_gene: TRBV5-1
d_gene: TRBD1
CDR3nt: TGCGCCAGCGGCCCTGGACAGGGTGTTCCTGAAGCTTTCTTT
CDR3aa: CASGPGQGVPEAFF

abundance: .
j_gene: TRBJ1-6
v_gene: TRBV9
d_gene: .
CDR3nt: TGTGCCAGCAGCAAGGAGGCCAGCTCCTATAATTCACCCCTCCACTTT
CDR3aa: CASSKEASSYNSPLHF

abundance: .
j_gene: TRBJ2-7
v_gene: TRBV5-1
d_gene: .
CDR3nt: TGCGCCAGCAGCTTTCTGGACAGCTCCTACGAGCAGTACTTC
CDR3aa: CASSFLDSSYEQYF

abundance: once
j_gene: TRBJ1-4
v_gene: TRBV21-1
d_gene: .
CDR3nt: TGTGCCAGCAGCCTCAGGGCTACAACTAATGAAAAACTGTTTTTT
CDR3aa: CASSLRATTNEKLFF

abundance: .
j_gene: TRBJ1-2
v_gene: TRBV7-2
d_gene: TRBD1
CDR3nt: TGTGCCAGCGGTCCCGAGGACAGGGAGTATTATGGCTACACCTTC
CDR3aa: CASGPEDREYYGYTF

abundance: .
j_gene: TRBJ1-2
v_gene: TRBV5-4
d_gene: .
CDR3nt: TGTGCCAGCAGCTGGGGACACCTAAACTATGGCTACACCTTC
CDR3aa: CASSWGHLNYGYTF

abundance: .
j_gene: TRBJ1-2
v_gene: TRBV6-2/TRBV6-3
d_gene: .
CDR3nt: TGTGCCAGCAGTAGGGGATCCTCTAACTATGGCTACACCTTC
CDR3aa: CASSRGSSNYGYTF

abundance: .
j_gene: TRBJ1-5
v_gene: TRBV7-6
d_gene: TRBD1
CDR3nt: TGTGCCAGCAGCCCCTGGACAGGGGGAATCAATCAGCCCCAGCATTTT
CDR3aa: CASSPWTGGINQPQHF

abundance: .
j_gene: TRBJ2-1
v_gene: TRBV7-3
d_gene: TRBD1
CDR3nt: TGTGCCAGCAGCAGGGGGCAGAACGGCAATGAGCAGTTCTTC
CDR3aa: CASSRGQNGNEQFF

abundance: once
j_gene: TRBJ2-1
v_gene: TRBV7-3
d_gene: TRBD2
CDR3nt: TGTGCCAGCAGCTTAGGTAGCGGGAGAACTGGCAATGAGCAGTTCTTC
CDR3aa: CASSLGSGRTGNEQFF

abundance: few
j_gene: TRBJ2-7
v_gene: TRBV5-4
d_gene: .
CDR3nt: TGTGCCAGCAGCTTGGGATCCAATTCAGGGGACTACGAGCAGTACTTC
CDR3aa: CASSLGSNSGDYEQYF

abundance: .
j_gene: TRBJ2-5
v_gene: TRBV5-4
d_gene: TRBD2
CDR3nt: TGTGCCAGCAGCTCCCCGACTAGCGGCCTGTACCAAGAGACCCAGTACTTC
CDR3aa: CASSSPTSGLYQETQYF

abundance: .
j_gene: TRBJ2-2
v_gene: TRBV7-7
d_gene: .
CDR3nt: TGTGCCAGCAGCTCTTTTAACACCGGGGAGCTGTTTTTT
CDR3aa: CASSSFNTGELFF

abundance: .
j_gene: TRBJ2-2
v_gene: TRBV9
d_gene: TRBD2
CDR3nt: TGTGCCAGCAGCGTCATACCACTTAGCGGGGGGGCCGGCACCGGGGAGCTGTTTTTT
CDR3aa: CASSVIPLSGGAGTGELFF

abundance: once
j_gene: TRBJ2-5
v_gene: TRBV7-3
d_gene: .
CDR3nt: TGTGCCAGCAGCTTATTGGCAGGGCAAGAGACCCAGTACTTC
CDR3aa: CASSLLAGQETQYF

abundance: once
j_gene: TRBJ1-5
v_gene: TRBV6-2/TRBV6-3
d_gene: .
CDR3nt: TGTGCCAGCAGTCAATCCTTTACAGGGCGCAATCAGCCCCAGCATTTT
CDR3aa: CASSQSFTGRNQPQHF

abundance: .
j_gene: TRBJ1-1
v_gene: TRBV7-2
d_gene: .
CDR3nt: TGTGCCAGCAGCTTATTTGGCGGGGACACTGAAGCTTTCTTT
CDR3aa: CASSLFGGDTEAFF

abundance: .
j_gene: TRBJ1-2
v_gene: TRBV5-6
d_gene: TRBD1
CDR3nt: TGTGCCAGCAGCGGGAACAGGGGAGCGATGGGTGGCTACACCTTC
CDR3aa: CASSGNRGAMGGYTF

abundance: .
j_gene: TRBJ2-7
v_gene: TRBV2
d_gene: .
CDR3nt: TGTGCCAGCAGTGATAGTACGATACGGGGCGAGCAGTACTTC
CDR3aa: CASSDSTIRGEQYF

abundance: .
j_gene: TRBJ1-4
v_gene: TRBV21-1
d_gene: .
CDR3nt: TGTGCCAGCAGCCTCTTTCCGGGACAGGACCATGAAAAACTGTTTTTT
CDR3aa: CASSLFPGQDHEKLFF

abundance: .
j_gene: TRBJ2-1
v_gene: TRBV28
d_gene: .
CDR3nt: TGTGCCAGCACAAATGGGGGGGGCCAATCCTACAATGAGCAGTTCTTC
CDR3aa: CASTNGGGQSYNEQFF

abundance: once
j_gene: TRBJ1-2
v_gene: TRBV3-1/TRBV3-2
d_gene: .
CDR3nt: TGTGCCAGCAGCCAAGGGACACAGGGCTACACCTTC
CDR3aa: CASSQGTQGYTF

abundance: .
j_gene: TRBJ1-6
v_gene: TRBV24-1
d_gene: .
CDR3nt: TGTGCCACCAGTGACACACAATCCGGGTTCTACGATTCACCCCTCCACTTT
CDR3aa: CATSDTQSGFYDSPLHF

abundance: .
j_gene: TRBJ1-1
v_gene: TRBV7-9
d_gene: TRBD1
CDR3nt: TGTGCCAGCAGCCTGGGACAGGCCAAAAACACTGAAGCTTTCTTT
CDR3aa: CASSLGQAKNTEAFF

abundance: .
j_gene: TRBJ2-7
v_gene: TRBV6-6
d_gene: TRBD1
CDR3nt: TGTGCCAGCAGTTACACCCGGGACAGAGACTACGAGCAGTACTTC
CDR3aa: CASSYTRDRDYEQYF

abundance: once
j_gene: TRBJ2-7
v_gene: TRBV27
d_gene: TRBD2
CDR3nt: TGTGCCAGCAGTTTATCGCCCTACCGGACTAGCGGGAGCTCCTACGAGCAGTACTTC
CDR3aa: CASSLSPYRTSGSSYEQYF

abundance: few
j_gene: TRBJ1-1
v_gene: TRBV6-2/TRBV6-3
d_gene: TRBD1
CDR3nt: TGTGCCAGCAGTTCCCCCCAGGGGGCGTCTACCCCGAAAGCTTTCTTT
CDR3aa: CASSSPQGASTPKAFF

abundance: .
j_gene: TRBJ1-3
v_gene: TRBV5-1
d_gene: .
CDR3nt: TGCGCCAGCAGCTTGGGGGACAATGGAAACACCATATATTTT
CDR3aa: CASSLGDNGNTIYF

abundance: .
j_gene: TRBJ2-7
v_gene: TRBV7-2
d_gene: TRBD1
CDR3nt: TGTGCCAGCAGCTTTCGGACAGGGTGGGGGGAGCAGTACTTC
CDR3aa: CASSFRTGWGEQYF

abundance: .
j_gene: TRBJ2-7
v_gene: TRBV2
d_gene: TRBD2
CDR3nt: TGTGCCAGCAGCGGTCCGACTAGCGGGGGAACCTACGAGCAGTACTTC
CDR3aa: CASSGPTSGGTYEQYF

abundance: .
j_gene: TRBJ1-1
v_gene: TRBV10-3
d_gene: .
CDR3nt: TGTGCCATCAGTGAGTTTGAGCCTCTGAACACTGAAGCTTTCTTT
CDR3aa: CAISEFEPLNTEAFF

abundance: .
j_gene: TRBJ1-2
v_gene: TRBV7-2
d_gene: TRBD1
CDR3nt: TGTGCCAGCAGCACCAGGGACAGTTCATATGGCTACACCTTC
CDR3aa: CASSTRDSSYGYTF

abundance: .
j_gene: TRBJ2-2
v_gene: TRBV7-2
d_gene: TRBD2
CDR3nt: TGTGCCAGCAGCCAACTAGCGGGGGACACCGGGGAGCTGTTTTTT
CDR3aa: CASSQLAGDTGELFF

abundance: .
j_gene: TRBJ2-2
v_gene: TRBV5-8
d_gene: .
CDR3nt: TGTGCCAGCAGGACTAGTGCGTTCGGGGAGCTGTTTTTT
CDR3aa: CASRTSAFGELFF

abundance: .
j_gene: TRBJ2-5
v_gene: TRBV5-4
d_gene: .
CDR3nt: TGTGCCAGCAGCTTTAGGGGGGGCTCAGAGACCCAGTACTTC
CDR3aa: CASSFRGGSETQYF

abundance: .
j_gene: TRBJ2-1
v_gene: TRBV29-1
d_gene: .
CDR3nt: TGCAGCGTTGAACGGGAGTCGGCACTCAATGAGCAGTTCTTC
CDR3aa: CSVERESALNEQFF

abundance: .
j_gene: TRBJ1-5
v_gene: TRBV6-5
d_gene: .
CDR3nt: TGTGCCAGCAGTCCAGACAGAAATCAGCCCCAGCATTTT
CDR3aa: CASSPDRNQPQHF

abundance: once
j_gene: TRBJ1-6
v_gene: TRBV28
d_gene: .
CDR3nt: TGTGCCAGCATGGAAACAGTTAATTCACCCCTCCACTTT
CDR3aa: CASMETVNSPLHF

abundance: .
j_gene: TRBJ1-2
v_gene: TRBV30
d_gene: .
CDR3nt: TGTGCCTGGAGTGTACGGCGGGTAGGGGGGGACTACACCTTC
CDR3aa: CAWSVRRVGGDYTF

abundance: .
j_gene: TRBJ2-3
v_gene: TRBV25-1
d_gene: .
CDR3nt: TGTGCCAGCAGCATAGGGGGGGGGCGCACAGATACGCAGTATTTT
CDR3aa: CASSIGGGRTDTQYF

abundance: once
j_gene: TRBJ1-2
v_gene: TRBV21-1
d_gene: .
CDR3nt: TGTGCCAGCAGCAAAGACACAGGGGGCATTTGGGGCTACACCTTC
CDR3aa: CASSKDTGGIWGYTF

abundance: .
j_gene: TRBJ1-4
v_gene: TRBV3-1/TRBV3-2
d_gene: TRBD1
CDR3nt: TGTGCCAGCAGCCAAAGACAGGGCGGGGAAAAACTGTTTTTT
CDR3aa: CASSQRQGGEKLFF

abundance: .
j_gene: TRBJ1-1
v_gene: TRBV13
d_gene: .
CDR3nt: TGTGCCAGCAGCTTAGGCCTGGAGGGGCGGGGTTCTAAAGCTTTCTTT
CDR3aa: CASSLGLEGRGSKAFF